This entry lists 26 T cell receptor beta chains sequenced from one sample in a study of shared clonotypes between healthy human individuals. TCRdb's copy holds only in-frame clones and misses some; the assay was immunoSEQ multiplex PCR. The sample carries fewer than 400,000 clones, around two thirds recorded once. The sample comprised memory CD4+ T cells sorted from blood. Subset described: CD45RA-negative fraction. Receptors were obtained from a man aged 30 to 45 in good health.

The chain carries TRBV10-3 and TRBJ2-1; weak D call: TRBD2 (5 bases). Trimming shortened V by 0 bases and J by 4 bases, and 7 bases separated the two germline ends. Looked up from germline, CDR1 is ENHRY and CDR2 is SYGVKD. CDR3 length: 14 residues. The CDR3 protein is CAISESEDYNEQFF. CDR3 coding DNA: TGTGCCATCAGTGAGTCGGAGGATTACAATGAGCAGTTCTTC.

At least ten counts were recorded for this clone. This chain joins TRBV28 and TRBJ2-4; possibly TRBD2 for D (6 bases). There are 14 residues in the CDR3. Germline V gives CDR1 MDHEN, CDR2 SYDVKM. V shed 7 bases and J shed 0 bases, with 10 bases lying between them. CDR3: CASNYSGAKNIQYF. The CDR3 nucleotides are TGTGCCAGCAATTATAGCGGAGCCAAAAACATTCAGTACTTC.

J is TRBJ2-5 and V is TRBV11-2; no reliable D call. Between the trimmed V and J ends, which lost 5 bases and 1 base, there was a span of 17 bases. The CDR3 covers 16 residues. Germline lookup yields CDR1 SGHAT and CDR2 FQNNGV. In DNA, the CDR3 is TGTGCCAGCAGCCTTTCTACCGGCAGAACCCAAGAGACCCAGTACTTC. Its translation: CASSLSTGRTQETQYF.

This clone showed up just once. V gene TRBV5-4 combines with J gene TRBJ2-2, with D perhaps matching TRBD2 (7 bases). V lost 2 bases and J lost 5, with 16 bases in between. The CDR3 has 16 residues. Per the germline V gene, CDR1 is SGHNT and CDR2 is YYREEE (reference sequence). CDR3 nucleotide sequence: TGTGCCAGCAGCTTAGGGGGGGCCCTGGGGACCGGGGAGCTGTTTTTT. It is translated as CASSLGGALGTGELFF.

The J gene is TRBJ2-2, the V gene TRBV28, with a possible D match to TRBD2 (5 bases). CDR3 length equals 15 residues. V was clipped by 6 bases and J by 5 bases, with 16 bases between them. Germline CDR1 MDHEN, CDR2 SYDVKM. DNA of the CDR3: TGTGCCAGCAGACCGAGGACTCCCAGGACCGGGGAGCTGTTTTTT. This gives the protein CASRPRTPRTGELFF.

The chain has TRBV6-1 and TRBJ2-7, with 8 positions matching TRBD2. Trimming at V came to 6 bases and at J to 0 bases, leaving 7 bases not matched to a gene. Germline assignment: CDR1 MNHNS and CDR2 SASEGT. This CDR3 has 15 residues. Here the CDR3 DNA reads TGTGCCAGCAGGCCTAGCGGGCCCAGCTCCTACGAGCAGTACTTC. As protein: CASRPSGPSSYEQYF.

This chain connects TRBV5-4 to TRBJ2-3; 12 bases map to TRBD2. With V trimmed by 4 bases and J by 0 bases, 3 bases remained unmatched. The CDR3 totals 16 residues. Germline CDR1 reads SGHNT; CDR2 reads YYREEE (reference sequence). DNA for the CDR3: TGTGCCAGCAGCATGGGACTAGCGGGCAGCACAGATACGCAGTATTTT. Protein sequence: CASSMGLAGSTDTQYF.

The chain combines TRBV9 with TRBJ2-1, with TRBD2 matching 8 bases. Germline CDR1 SGDLS, CDR2 YYNGEE. CDR3 size: 19 residues. The ends lost 2 bases at V and 0 bases at J; junction bases unmatched: 13. The CDR3, as DNA: TGTGCCAGCAGCGTTCGGAGTAGCGGGGTTCTAAGCTCCTACAATGAGCAGTTCTTC. It translates to CASSVRSSGVLSSYNEQFF.

The V call is TRBV30, the J call TRBJ2-7, with D possibly TRBD2 on 7 matching bases. The germline gives CDR1 GTSNPN, CDR2 SVGIG (reference sequence). V lost 3 bases and J 7 bases, leaving 16 bases between the germline ends. The CDR3 extends over 13 amino acids. The CDR3 sequence is CAWSRGALGEQYF. CDR3 nucleotide sequence: TGTGCCTGGAGCCGGGGGGCTTTGGGGGAGCAGTACTTC.

This clone was detected only a few times. This chain links TRBV29-1 with TRBJ1-3; D remains unclear. V was clipped by 3 bases and J by 4 bases, with 10 bases between them. The CDR3 totals 13 residues. Germline V gene data show CDR1 as SQVTM and CDR2 as ANQGSEA. CDR3 loop: CSVERQSGNTIYF. The CDR3 DNA reads TGCAGCGTTGAGCGGCAGTCCGGAAACACCATATATTTT. The variable domain in full, with the rest retrieved from reference TRBV29-1 and TRBJ1-3, is SAVISQKPSRDICQRGTSLTIQCQVDSQVTMMFWYRQQPGQSLTLIATANQGSEATYESGFVIDKFPISRPNLTFSTLTVSNMSPEDSSIYLCSVERQSGNTIYFGEGSWLTVV.

The chain uses TRBV10-1 and TRBJ2-7; TRBD2 might be the D (5 bases). The CDR3 is 13 amino acids. The V and J ends lost 5 bases and 2 bases respectively, with 10 bases between them. Germline V gene sequence: CDR1 WNHNN, CDR2 SYGVQD (reference sequence). The CDR3 spells CASSMGATYEQYF. The DNA of the CDR3 is TGCGCCAGCAGTATGGGAGCAACCTACGAGCAGTACTTC.

The chain employs TRBV5-5 and TRBJ2-3; TRBD1 aligns across 7 bases. Germline trimming cut 3 bases from V and 1 base from J; bases unmatched to any gene: 8. CDR1 and CDR2 (germline): SGHKS, YYEKEE (reference sequence). The CDR3 consists of 16 residues. The CDR3 bases are TGTGCCAGCAGCTACGACAGGGAAAGGGGCACAGATACGCAGTATTTT. Its translation is CASSYDRERGTDTQYF.

This clone was observed a handful of times. The chain uses TRBV28 and TRBJ2-7; D not resolved. The CDR3 loop spans 14 amino acids. In germline, CDR1 is MDHEN, CDR2 SYDVKM. The V end lost 6 bases, the J end lost 7 bases, and 19 bases lay between the germline ends. The CDR3 sequence is CASSPPGWGREQYF. CDR3 DNA: TGTGCCAGCAGCCCCCCCGGGTGGGGTCGGGAGCAGTACTTC. The variable domain in full, with the rest retrieved from reference TRBV28 and TRBJ2-7, is DVKVTQSSRYLVKRTGEKVFLECVQDMDHENMFWYRQDPGLGLRLIYFSYDVKMKEKGDIPEGYSVSREKKERFSLILESASTNQTSMYLCASSPPGWGREQYFGPGTRLTVT.

This chain links TRBV7-2 with TRBJ1-3, with 7 bases identical to TRBD1. Germline CDR1 is SGHTA and CDR2 is FQGNSA. J lost 0 bases, V lost 2 bases, and 4 bases had no gene match. This CDR3 is 16 amino acids long. The chain's CDR3 is CASSLTGAGSGNTIYF. Written as DNA, the CDR3 is TGTGCCAGCAGCTTAACAGGGGCCGGCTCTGGAAACACCATATATTTT.

This rearrangement joins TRBV19 to TRBJ2-2, with 11 positions matching TRBD2. The CDR3 totals 17 residues. Trimming removed 5 bases from V and 3 bases from J; junction bases left unmatched: 8. The germline CDR1 and CDR2 sequences are LNHDA and SQIVND (reference sequence). The DNA of the CDR3 is TGTGCCAGTAGTGAAACTAGCGGGAGTATAGACACCGGGGAGCTGTTTTTT. Encoded protein: CASSETSGSIDTGELFF.

The rearrangement joins TRBV5-4 to TRBJ2-5; no reliable D call. The germline gives CDR1 SGHNT, CDR2 YYREEE (reference sequence). CDR3 length: 14 residues. Trimming left V 4 bases short and J 5 bases short, with 15 bases between. The CDR3 coding sequence is TGTGCCAGCAGCGAATGGGGTTTACAGGAGACCCAGTACTTC. Its protein product is CASSEWGLQETQYF.

The CDR3 spells CASSDVATYEQYF. DNA of the CDR3: TGTGCCAGCAGTGATGTTGCGACCTACGAGCAGTACTTC. The chain links TRBV25-1 to TRBJ2-7; D is undetermined. There are 13 residues in the CDR3. Germline V lookup: CDR1 MGHDK, CDR2 SYGVNS. V was shortened by 3 bases and J by 2 bases, with 8 bases between the two germline ends.

J is TRBJ2-1 and V is TRBV4-1; 12 positions match TRBD2. The V and J ends lost 2 bases and 6 bases, in that order; junction bases with no gene match: 2. Germline CDR1 is MGHRA and CDR2 is YSYEKL. This CDR3 has 15 residues. CDR3: CASSQPTSGSNEQFF. CDR3 sequence (DNA): TGCGCCAGCAGCCAACCGACTAGCGGGAGCAATGAGCAGTTCTTC.

The sample holds a few counts of this clone. The genes are TRBV2 and TRBJ1-5; perhaps TRBD1 as D (6 bases). Trimming pared 8 bases from V and 5 bases from J, leaving 19 bases between. The V gene's germline CDR1 is SNHLY and CDR2 FYNNEI. This CDR3 comprises 15 residues. This CDR3 reads CASRGAPLEYQPQHF. CDR3 in DNA: TGTGCCAGCCGGGGGGCGCCCCTGGAATATCAGCCCCAGCATTTT.

This clone was counted only a few times. The rearrangement links TRBV7-9 to TRBJ1-5, with 7 bases matching TRBD1. There are 15 residues in the CDR3. CDR1 and CDR2 (germline): SEHNR, FQNEAQ (reference sequence). V lost 5 bases to trimming and J lost 4 bases; unmatched junction nucleotides: 8. The CDR3 protein is CASSHRDSKNQPQHF. For the CDR3, the DNA is TGTGCCAGCAGCCACCGGGACAGCAAGAATCAGCCCCAGCATTTT.

The rearrangement joins TRBV5-6 to TRBJ2-5, with TRBD2 identical over 7 bases. The CDR3 covers 15 residues. Trimming removed 0 bases from V and 1 base from J; junction bases left unmatched: 3. Looked up from germline, CDR1 is SGHDT and CDR2 is YYEEEE. CDR3 loop: CASSLAAGTQETQYF. CDR3 nucleotide sequence: TGTGCCAGCAGCTTGGCAGCGGGGACCCAAGAGACCCAGTACTTC. Based on the CDR3 plus reference TRBV5-6 and TRBJ2-5, the full variable domain is DAGVTQSPTHLIKTRGQQVTLRCSPKSGHDTVSWYQQALGQGPQFIFQYYEEEERQRGNFPDRFSGHQFPNYSSELNVNALLLGDSALYLCASSLAAGTQETQYFGPGTRLLVL.

The chain recombines TRBV7-8 with TRBJ1-1; a weak D match, TRBD1 (5 bases). This CDR3 is built from 15 residues. Germline CDR1 is SGHVS and CDR2 is FQNEAQ. With 1 base removed from V and 1 base from J, the gap between germline ends came to 10 bases. Here the CDR3 reads CASSLVGRGNTEAFF. CDR3 nucleotide sequence: TGTGCCAGCAGCTTAGTGGGAAGGGGGAACACTGAAGCTTTCTTT.

This chain joins TRBV5-4 and TRBJ2-1; 13 bases align to TRBD2. V lost 4 bases to trimming and J lost 8 bases; unmatched junction nucleotides: 6. This CDR3 contains 15 residues. Germline V CDR1 and CDR2: SGHNT, YYREEE (reference sequence). In DNA, the CDR3 is TGTGCCAGCAGCACGACTAGCGGGAGGTTCCATGAGCAGTTCTTC. Residues: CASSTTSGRFHEQFF.

V gene TRBV18 combines with J gene TRBJ2-7; D ambiguous. The CDR3 runs 11 residues. Germline CDR1 KGHSH, CDR2 LQKENI. V was pared by 6 bases and J by 6 bases, with 9 bases between. In DNA form, the CDR3 reads TGTGCCAGCTCCCTCAACTCCGAGCAGTACTTC. Translated, it gives CASSLNSEQYF.

The genes are TRBV28 and TRBJ2-4, with no clear D. V was pared by 2 bases and J by 0 bases, with 8 bases between. The CDR3 is 15 residues long. CDR1 and CDR2 from the germline V gene are MDHEN and SYDVKM. CDR3 sequence reads: CASSLGGEAKNIQYF. DNA for the CDR3: TGTGCCAGCAGTTTAGGTGGCGAAGCCAAAAACATTCAGTACTTC. The variable domain in full, completed from reference TRBV28 and TRBJ2-4, reads DVKVTQSSRYLVKRTGEKVFLECVQDMDHENMFWYRQDPGLGLRLIYFSYDVKMKEKGDIPEGYSVSREKKERFSLILESASTNQTSMYLCASSLGGEAKNIQYFGAGTRLSVL.

This clone showed up just a few times. The V and J genes are TRBV19 and TRBJ1-1; D might be TRBD1 (5 bases). Germline V gene sequence: CDR1 LNHDA, CDR2 SQIVND (reference sequence). The CDR3 loop spans 14 amino acids. Trimming left V 6 bases short and J 1 base short, with 12 bases between. The CDR3 nucleotides are TGTGCCAGTAGGATCTCGCAGGGGAACACTGAAGCTTTCTTT. This encodes CASRISQGNTEAFF.